This TCR beta chain appears in the sequencing data of a study of identical twins. MiXCR was run by TCRdb on the 5' RACE reads, yielding one entry per CDR3 protein. The sample holds 600,000 to 800,000 distinct CDR3 sequences, 20% to 25% seen once. This clonotype has more than one count but fewer than ten. Trimming shortened V by 3 bases and J by 8 bases, and 14 bases separated the two germline ends. Germline V gene data show CDR1 as SGHTA and CDR2 as FQGNSA. This CDR3 contains 14 residues. These data were also filed under a second study, of T cells expressing NK-cell markers.

This chain links TRBV7-2 with TRBJ1-3; D might be TRBD1 (6 bases). The receptor was derived from a woman under 30 in good health. The sample taken for sequencing was PBMCs. CDR3 amino acids: CASSFNRAGDTIYF. CDR3 coding DNA: TGTGCCAGCAGCTTTAACAGGGCTGGGGACACCATATATTTT.